The table lists the clone carrying this T cell receptor (beta chain) with many counts. The CDR3 sequence is 14 residues long. V gave up 4 bases and J gave up 15 bases; unmatched junction bases: 12. The germline V gene encodes CDR1 LGHDT and CDR2 YNNKEL (reference sequence). This entry comes from a study of T cells in Graves' hyperthyroidism and ophthalmopathy. Amplification of TCR beta CDR3 regions used RNA as the template. A set of HTBI primers served as the primers for a first-round RT-PCR of the TCR CDR3. A single record per CDR3 protein comes from TCRdb applying MiXCR to the multiplex PCR reads. Of about 270,000 distinct CDR3 sequences in the sample, about 15% were seen once.

The sequence was collected from a woman aged 50 to 60 with Graves' hyperthyroidism that later progressed to Graves' ophthalmopathy. The chain combines TRBV3-1 with TRBJ1-6, with 7 bases matching TRBD1. The specimen sequenced was blood. The CDR3 region is CASSLQQGRLGLHF. In nucleotides, the CDR3 is TGTGCCAGCAGCCTTCAACAGGGGCGTTTGGGCCTCCACTTT.